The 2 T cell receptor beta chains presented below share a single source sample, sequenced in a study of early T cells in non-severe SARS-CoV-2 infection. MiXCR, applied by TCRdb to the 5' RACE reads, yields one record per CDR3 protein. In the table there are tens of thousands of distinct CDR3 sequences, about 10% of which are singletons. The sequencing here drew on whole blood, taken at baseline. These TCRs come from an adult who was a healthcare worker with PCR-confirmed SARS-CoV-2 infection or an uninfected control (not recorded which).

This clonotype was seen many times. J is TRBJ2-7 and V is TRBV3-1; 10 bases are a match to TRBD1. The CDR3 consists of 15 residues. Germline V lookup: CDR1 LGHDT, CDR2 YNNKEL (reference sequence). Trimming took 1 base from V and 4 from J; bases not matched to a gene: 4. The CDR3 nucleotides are TGTGCCAGCAGCCAAGGTGGGACAGGGGTGTACGAGCAGTACTTC. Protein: CASSQGGTGVYEQYF.

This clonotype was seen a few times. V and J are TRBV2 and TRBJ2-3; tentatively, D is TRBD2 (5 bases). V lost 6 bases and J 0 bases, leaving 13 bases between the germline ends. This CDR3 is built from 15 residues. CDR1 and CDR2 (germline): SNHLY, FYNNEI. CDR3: CASRPLGLSTDTQYF. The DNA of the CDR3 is TGTGCCAGCAGGCCCCTCGGACTCAGCACAGATACGCAGTATTTT.